The 5 T cell receptor beta chains reported below all come from one sample, sequenced in a study of early T cells in non-severe SARS-CoV-2 infection. TCRdb itself ran the 5' RACE reads through MiXCR, one entry per CDR3 protein. This sample carries some 71,000 distinct CDR3 sequences, roughly 12% of them seen once, and the ten largest clones take roughly 6.1%. Sequenced sample: whole blood. These receptors were taken from an adult who was a healthcare worker with PCR-confirmed SARS-CoV-2 infection or an uninfected control (not recorded which).

The chain joins TRBV6-5 to TRBJ2-3; no clear D. The CDR3 loop spans 13 amino acids. Germline V gene sequence: CDR1 MNHEY, CDR2 SVGAGI. The V gene lost 2 bases and the J gene lost 4 bases, with 7 bases spanning the gap. DNA for the CDR3: TGTGCCAGCAGTTACCCTGCGGCAGATACGCAGTATTTT. Translating gives CASSYPAADTQYF.

About this clonotype itself: This may come from a read error, since a much larger clone is one base off. This sequence joins TRBV20-1 and TRBJ1-2; D is ambiguous. The CDR3 length is 16 residues. CDR1 and CDR2 from the germline V gene are DFQATT and SNEGSKA (reference sequence). V lost 3 bases and J 1 base, leaving 18 bases between the germline ends. The CDR3: CSAREVLPGLNYGYTF. In nucleotides, the CDR3 is TGCAGTGCTAGGGAGGTTTTGCCCGGCCTTAACTATGGCTACACCTTC.

This clonotype was seen more than once but under ten times. This chain links TRBV29-1 with TRBJ2-7, with a tentative D call TRBD2 (5 bases). Germline V gene lookup returns CDR1 SQVTM and CDR2 ANQGSEA. The V and J ends lost 1 base and 3 bases respectively, with 7 bases between them. The CDR3 loop spans 12 amino acids. The CDR3: CSVEGENYEQYF. The CDR3 DNA reads as TGCAGCGTTGAAGGGGAGAACTACGAGCAGTACTTC.

V gene TRBV6-6 combines with J gene TRBJ1-4; D is unresolved. Germline V gene lookup returns CDR1 MNHNY and CDR2 SVGAGI (reference sequence). This CDR3 contains 13 residues. V was pared by 6 bases and J by 4 bases, with 9 bases between. In DNA, the CDR3 is TGTGCCAGCAGGGCAGGCAATAATGAAAAACTGTTTTTT. Translating gives CASRAGNNEKLFF.

This clonotype was seen many times. V is TRBV12-3 or TRBV12-4 and J is TRBJ2-1; D is possibly TRBD1 or TRBD2 (5 bases each). CDR3 length equals 15 residues. The V gene lost 5 bases and the J gene lost 2 bases, with 13 bases spanning the gap. The CDR3 region is CASSPDEGPYNEQFF. Written as DNA, the CDR3 is TGTGCCAGCAGTCCCGATGAGGGACCCTACAATGAGCAGTTCTTC.